The 29 T cell receptor beta chains reported below all come from one sample, sequenced in a study of T cells in Graves' hyperthyroidism and ophthalmopathy. RNA transcripts provided the source from which TCR beta CDR3 regions were amplified. TCR CDR3 underwent first-round RT-PCR with the HTBI primer set. TCRdb ran MiXCR on the multiplex PCR reads and lists one entry per CDR3 protein. The table has about 600,000 distinct CDR3 sequences, roughly 15% seen once; the top ten hold approximately 12%. The sample was blood. Receptors were obtained from a woman between 45 and 65 years old with Graves' ophthalmopathy.

The CDR3 reads CAWSVLGDTQYF. The CDR3 region has the DNA TGTGCCTGGAGTGTACTAGGAGATACGCAGTATTTT. The V and J genes are TRBV30 and TRBJ2-3; D perhaps matches TRBD2 (5 bases). CDR1 is GTSNPN and CDR2 is SVGIG in the germline V gene (reference sequence). This CDR3 contains 12 residues. V was trimmed by 0 bases and J by 5 bases, leaving 6 bases between them.

This chain uses TRBV7-9 with TRBJ2-3; 10 positions agree with TRBD2. This CDR3 contains 16 residues. V was clipped by 1 base and J by 0 bases; unmatched bases: 1. Germline CDR1 is SEHNR and CDR2 is FQNEAQ (reference sequence). CDR3 loop: CASSLVGLASTDTQYF. CDR3 sequence (DNA): TGTGCCAGCAGCTTAGTGGGACTAGCGAGCACAGATACGCAGTATTTT.

This clonotype occurred a few times. The chain has TRBV18 and TRBJ2-3, with 8 bases that match TRBD1. The CDR3 is 17 amino acids. V shed 1 base and J 6 bases; nucleotides not matched to a gene: 12. Germline-derived CDR1 and CDR2 are KGHSH and LQKENI. CDR3 sequence: CASSPLFGTGGLDTQYF. DNA of the CDR3: TGTGCCAGCTCACCACTTTTCGGAACAGGGGGTTTGGATACGCAGTATTTT.

There are a few counts of this clonotype. The V call is TRBV30, the J call TRBJ1-5; D is perhaps TRBD1 (6 bases). The CDR3 is made up of 14 amino acids. V was cut by 2 bases and J by 6 bases, with 14 bases left in between. CDR1 is GTSNPN, CDR2 SVGIG, per germline (reference sequence). DNA of the CDR3: TGTGCCTGGAGTCATGGGGGGCAGGGTCAGCCCCAGCATTTT. As protein: CAWSHGGQGQPQHF.

This clonotype was picked up many times. This chain joins TRBV5-1 and TRBJ2-2; 8 nucleotides align to TRBD2. V trimming: 4 bases; J trimming: 5 bases; junction bases outside the gene matches: 4. The CDR3 sequence is 14 residues long. CDR1 SGHRS and CDR2 YFSETQ come from the germline V gene. CDR3 nucleotides: TGCGCCAGCAGCCCGGGACTAGGGACCGGGGAGCTGTTTTTT. Translated: CASSPGLGTGELFF.

This clonotype was counted at least ten times. This chain uses TRBV6-1 with TRBJ2-7, with a tentative D call TRBD1 (5 bases). This CDR3 comprises 16 residues. CDR1 is MNHNS and CDR2 is SASEGT in the germline V gene. The V end was cut by 5 bases, the J end by 0 bases, with 17 bases between. The CDR3 is CASSQSSTVSSYEQYF. CDR3 DNA: TGTGCCAGCAGTCAAAGCTCGACAGTTTCCTCCTACGAGCAGTACTTC.

Here the CDR3 DNA reads TGTGCCAGCAGAGGACAGGGAGTAGAGACCCAGTACTTC. Its protein product is CASRGQGVETQYF. The gene calls are TRBV6-2 or TRBV6-3 and TRBJ2-5; 8 nucleotides line up with TRBD1. This CDR3 has 13 amino acids. In germline, CDR1 is MNHEY, CDR2 SVGEGT. After removal of 6 bases from V and 4 bases from J, the junction contained 4 bases not matched to a gene.

This clonotype was detected only once. The chain recombines TRBV27 with TRBJ2-1; 8 bases match TRBD2. The CDR3 length is 17 residues. The germline V gene encodes CDR1 MNHEY and CDR2 SMNVEV (reference sequence). The J segment lost 0 bases and the V segment lost 0 bases, leaving 4 bases of the junction unmatched. The CDR3 region is CASSLSGGRTSYNEQFF. DNA for the CDR3: TGTGCCAGCAGTTTATCTGGCGGGAGGACCTCCTACAATGAGCAGTTCTTC.

This clonotype was seen ten or more times. V is TRBV20-1 and J is TRBJ2-1; D is perhaps TRBD2 (6 bases). This CDR3 region has 16 residues. CDR1 and CDR2 (germline): DFQATT, SNEGSKA (reference sequence). V was shortened by 3 bases and J by 6 bases, with 21 bases between the two germline ends. CDR3 amino acids: CSARSRVGRSRNEQFF. Written as DNA, the CDR3 is TGCAGTGCTAGGAGTCGGGTGGGGAGGTCCCGCAATGAGCAGTTCTTC.

This clonotype was seen many times. The CDR3 spells CASSWTVKNEKLFF. CDR3 bases: TGCGCCAGCAGCTGGACGGTGAAAAATGAAAAACTGTTTTTT. The V and J genes are TRBV4-3 and TRBJ1-4; D gene uncertain. Germline assignment: CDR1 LGHNA and CDR2 YSLEER. Deletions cut 5 bases from V and 5 bases from J, with 12 bases between. The CDR3 extends over 14 amino acids.

J is TRBJ2-5 and V is TRBV3-1; 7 bases are shared with TRBD2. Unmatched junction bases numbered 9, after V lost 1 base and J lost 1 base. The CDR3 runs to 17 residues. Germline V gene data show CDR1 as LGHDT and CDR2 as YNNKEL (reference sequence). CDR3 residues: CASSQVRSSGSQETQYF. The CDR3 DNA sequence: TGTGCCAGCAGCCAAGTGAGGTCTAGCGGATCCCAAGAGACCCAGTACTTC.

The sample holds many counts of this clonotype. V is TRBV12-3 or TRBV12-4 and J is TRBJ2-2, with 10 nucleotides matching TRBD2. V was clipped by 2 bases and J by 4 bases; unmatched bases: 7. This CDR3 spans 17 amino acids. The CDR3 nucleotides are TGTGCCAGCAGTTTAAGCCTAGCGGGAGATCTCACCGGGGAGCTGTTTTTT. The encoded protein is CASSLSLAGDLTGELFF.

The table lists this clonotype with many counts. The genes are TRBV28 and TRBJ2-4; 10 nucleotides line up with TRBD1. J lost 2 bases, V lost 4 bases, and 5 bases had no gene match. The CDR3 has 16 residues. Germline lookup yields CDR1 MDHEN and CDR2 SYDVKM. CDR3 nucleotide sequence: TGTGCCAGCAGTTCGACAGGGGGCTTGTCCAAAAACATTCAGTACTTC. Translating gives CASSSTGGLSKNIQYF.

This clonotype came up many times. The rearrangement links TRBV6-1 to TRBJ2-3; 10 bases map to TRBD2. J gave up 5 bases and V 2 bases, and 1 base lay outside the gene matches. CDR3 length equals 14 residues. Germline V gene data show CDR1 as MNHNS and CDR2 as SASEGT. CDR3 sequence: CASSESSGRDTQYF. For the CDR3, the DNA is TGTGCCAGCAGTGAATCTAGCGGGAGAGATACGCAGTATTTT.

This clonotype occurred many times. The chain is built from TRBV7-2 and TRBJ2-3; TRBD2 aligns across 11 bases. The J segment lost 2 bases and the V segment lost 3 bases, leaving 1 base of the junction unmatched. The CDR3 contains 15 residues. Per germline, CDR1 SGHTA and CDR2 FQGNSA. The DNA of the CDR3 is TGTGCCAGCAGCTTTAGCGGGAGGGACACAGATACGCAGTATTTT. It specifies CASSFSGRDTDTQYF.

This chain connects TRBV4-1 to TRBJ2-7; D might be TRBD2 (5 bases). V shed 4 bases and J shed 0 bases, with 10 bases lying between them. Germline CDR1 reads MGHRA; CDR2 reads YSYEKL. This CDR3 has 14 residues. This chain's CDR3 is CASSRAEGSYEQYF. The CDR3 nucleotides read TGCGCCAGCAGCCGAGCGGAAGGCTCCTACGAGCAGTACTTC.

The sample holds many counts of this clonotype. This sequence joins TRBV12-3 or TRBV12-4 and TRBJ2-7; D tentatively reads TRBD1 or TRBD2 (5 bases each). The V and J ends lost 5 bases and 1 base respectively, with 18 bases between them. This CDR3 has 16 amino acids. Here the CDR3 reads CASSPDRGARSYEQYF. DNA of the CDR3: TGTGCCAGCAGTCCTGATAGAGGGGCGCGATCCTACGAGCAGTACTTC.

Ten or more counts support this clonotype. This chain uses TRBV6-1 with TRBJ2-5; 14 bases agree with TRBD2. The CDR3 covers 19 residues. V lost 2 bases to trimming and J lost 3 bases; unmatched junction nucleotides: 11. The V gene's germline CDR1 is MNHNS and CDR2 SASEGT. The CDR3 nucleotides read TGTGCCAGCAGTGAATCCGGGACTAGCGGGAGTTGGGGAAAAGAGACCCAGTACTTC. Its translation is CASSESGTSGSWGKETQYF.

This clonotype appeared many times. The V and J genes are TRBV6-1 and TRBJ2-1, with 8 bases that match TRBD2. The ends lost 7 bases at V and 5 bases at J; junction bases unmatched: 10. Germline CDR1 is MNHNS and CDR2 is SASEGT. CDR3 length: 15 residues. CDR3 protein: CASKYLTSENNEQFF. The CDR3 nucleotides are TGTGCCAGCAAGTACCTGACTAGCGAGAACAATGAGCAGTTCTTC.

This clonotype was recorded a few times. The chain uses TRBV18 and TRBJ2-1; D is ambiguous. Germline V gene data show CDR1 as KGHSH and CDR2 as LQKENI. This CDR3 contains 12 residues. The V end lost 2 bases, the J end lost 9 bases, and 8 bases lay between the germline ends. CDR3 region: CASSPSPAEQFF. The CDR3 region has the DNA TGTGCCAGCTCACCAAGTCCAGCTGAGCAGTTCTTC.

This clonotype was observed a handful of times. The genes are TRBV20-1 and TRBJ1-2, with a tentative D call TRBD1 (5 bases). The germline gives CDR1 DFQATT, CDR2 SNEGSKA (reference sequence). This CDR3 comprises 13 residues. Between the trimmed V and J ends, which lost 3 bases and 1 base, there was a span of 9 bases. In DNA form, the CDR3 reads TGCAGTGCTAGGGGTGGGGGTAACTATGGCTACACCTTC. Its protein product is CSARGGGNYGYTF.

To note about this clonotype: This may be a read error: a much more frequent sequence differs by one nucleotide. The chain joins TRBV24-1 to TRBJ1-1, with D unresolved. Per the germline V gene, CDR1 is KGHDR and CDR2 is SFDVKD. The CDR3 length is 13 residues. In nucleotides, the CDR3 is TGTGCCACCAGTGATTCCAGAGGAATTGAAGCTCTCTTT. Translating it yields CATSDSRGIEALF.

This clonotype was recorded at least ten times. The chain links TRBV28 to TRBJ2-7; a possible D gene is TRBD2 (6 bases). The germline CDR1 and CDR2 sequences are MDHEN and SYDVKM. The V and J ends lost 6 bases and 5 bases respectively, with 17 bases between them. CDR3 size: 14 residues. CDR3 loop: CASSPIGTPDEQYF. The DNA of the CDR3 is TGTGCCAGCAGCCCAATTGGGACTCCAGACGAGCAGTACTTC. The full variable domain, with the rest looked up from reference TRBV28 and TRBJ2-7, is DVKVTQSSRYLVKRTGEKVFLECVQDMDHENMFWYRQDPGLGLRLIYFSYDVKMKEKGDIPEGYSVSREKKERFSLILESASTNQTSMYLCASSPIGTPDEQYFGPGTRLTVT.

This clonotype was seen ten or more times. The chain links TRBV18 to TRBJ2-2; TRBD2 agrees at 8 bases. Germline V CDR1 and CDR2: KGHSH, LQKENI. The CDR3 extends over 15 amino acids. V was pared by 4 bases and J by 4 bases, with 5 bases of the junction left unmatched. The CDR3 sequence is CASSQRETGTGELFF. CDR3 nucleotide sequence: TGTGCCAGCTCACAGCGGGAGACGGGCACCGGGGAGCTGTTTTTT.

CDR3 sequence reads: CASSLEGGFLSGANVLTF. The CDR3 DNA reads TGTGCCAGCAGCTTAGAAGGGGGGTTCCTCTCTGGGGCCAACGTCCTGACTTTC. The chain uses TRBV11-2 and TRBJ2-6; D possibly matches TRBD1 or TRBD2 (6 bases each). This CDR3 is built from 18 residues. V was shortened by 0 bases and J by 0 bases, with 12 bases between the two germline ends. Germline assignment: CDR1 SGHAT and CDR2 FQNNGV. The full variable domain, in which reference TRBV11-2 and TRBJ2-6 provide the parts outside the CDR3, is EAGVAQSPRYKIIEKRQSVAFWCNPISGHATLYWYQQILGQGPKLLIQFQNNGVVDDSQLPKDRFSAERLKGVDSTLKIQPAKLEDSAVYLCASSLEGGFLSGANVLTFGAGSRLTVL.

This chain uses TRBV20-1 with TRBJ2-3; tentatively, D is TRBD2 (5 bases). Between the trimmed V and J ends, which lost 4 bases and 7 bases, there was a span of 27 bases. Germline CDR1 DFQATT, CDR2 SNEGSKA (reference sequence). The CDR3 is made up of 17 amino acids. The CDR3 region is CSAKTLVDSSGANTQYF. The CDR3 region has the DNA TGCAGTGCTAAGACACTTGTAGACTCAAGCGGAGCTAATACGCAGTATTTT.

This clonotype was detected ten times or more. The V call is TRBV6-1, the J call TRBJ2-7, with D unclear. This CDR3 spans 17 amino acids. Germline loops: CDR1 MNHNS, CDR2 SASEGT. Trimming removed 6 bases at V and 4 bases at J, with 25 bases between. CDR3 in DNA: TGTGCCAGCAGGGAAAGCTTGGTCGGACCGACCAGATACGAGCAGTACTTC. Residues: CASRESLVGPTRYEQYF.

This clonotype has ten or more counts. DNA for the CDR3: TGTGCCAGCAGCCGCGTTACAGGGGCACCGAAGGAGACCCAGTACTTC. Translation gives CASSRVTGAPKETQYF. This chain joins TRBV7-9 and TRBJ2-5; 7 nucleotides align to TRBD1. The CDR3 runs to 16 residues. Germline V CDR1 and CDR2: SEHNR, FQNEAQ (reference sequence). V trimming: 5 bases; J trimming: 5 bases; junction bases outside the gene matches: 14.

This clonotype has a count of ten or more. The gene calls are TRBV6-5 and TRBJ1-2; D perhaps matches TRBD1 (6 bases). Trimming shortened V by 2 bases and J by 6 bases, and 10 bases separated the two germline ends. CDR1 and CDR2 (germline): MNHEY, SVGAGI. The length of the CDR3 is 13 residues. The CDR3 coding sequence is TGTGCCAGCAGTTACGCAGGGGAGGATGGCTACACCTTC. As protein: CASSYAGEDGYTF.